This T cell receptor (beta chain) was captured in a study of early T cells in non-severe SARS-CoV-2 infection. Individual cDNA molecules received unique molecular identifiers. TCRdb passed the 5' RACE reads through MiXCR, listing each CDR3 protein once. The repertoire holds 35,000 to 50,000 distinct CDR3 sequences, with 23% as singletons. Source: whole blood, taken at baseline. This receptor was taken from an adult who was a healthcare worker with PCR-confirmed SARS-CoV-2 infection or an uninfected control (not recorded which).

The CDR3 spells CSVTIGEGYTF. In DNA form, the CDR3 reads TGCAGCGTTACGATAGGGGAGGGCTACACCTTC. The gene calls are TRBV29-1 and TRBJ1-2, with D possibly being TRBD1 (5 bases). This CDR3 contains 11 residues. Between the trimmed V and J ends, which lost 5 bases and 8 bases, there was a span of 12 bases. Germline V gene lookup returns CDR1 SQVTM and CDR2 ANQGSEA. The full variable domain, rest sourced from reference TRBV29-1 and TRBJ1-2, is SAVISQKPSRDICQRGTSLTIQCQVDSQVTMMFWYRQQPGQSLTLIATANQGSEATYESGFVIDKFPISRPNLTFSTLTVSNMSPEDSSIYLCSVTIGEGYTFGSGTRLTVV.